This T cell receptor beta chain appears in the sequencing data of a study of T-cell memory formation after mild COVID-19. Overall study: The study found TCR clusters largely donor specific. Whole-study results and caveats: Among CD4+ contracting clones, most were CM and EM, and CD8+ ones EMRA.

This clonotype was detected only a few times. The target antigen is unknown. Germline assignment: CDR1 MNHEY and CDR2 SVGAGI. The length of the CDR3 is 15 residues. The V gene lost 6 bases and the J gene lost 0 bases, with 11 bases spanning the gap. Amplification by 5'RACE using constant-segment primers produced TCR alpha and TCR beta cDNA libraries that carried sample barcodes and UMIs. TCRdb reprocessed the 5' RACE reads with MiXCR, giving one entry per CDR3 protein. The data hold fewer than 700,000 distinct CDR3 sequences, with less than 25% observed a single time. The genes are TRBV6-5 and TRBJ1-4; D not resolved. The sequencing input was PBMCs or a T cell subset sorted from them (not recorded which). This sequence originates from an adult woman who had mild COVID-19 (a few samples of this study predate the infection). Cell type and time point are not known. The CDR3 nucleotides read TGTGCCAGCAGCTCAGACCGTGCAACTAATGAAAAACTGTTTTTT. Encoded protein: CASSSDRATNEKLFF.